The subject of this entry is one T cell receptor (beta chain). This entry is derived from a study of blood T cell repertoires in COVID-19. Living in 24 US areas, the participants were between 18 and 89 years of age. The table came from immunoSEQ multiplex PCR; TCRdb's copy has only in-frame clones and leaves some out. Here the sample spans about 400,000 clones, roughly 87% being singletons. Germline CDR1 MNHEY, CDR2 SVGAGI. The CDR3 is made up of 16 amino acids. V lost 3 bases to trimming and J lost 6 bases, with 21 bases between them. Sequenced: PBMCs or T cells enriched from blood (not recorded which). The source of this sequence is a woman in her thirties or forties with acute COVID-19. The chain is built from TRBV6-5 and TRBJ2-7, with D unclear. CDR3 residues: CASSYDTPSPPFEQYF. The DNA of the CDR3 is TGTGCCAGCAGTTATGACACCCCATCGCCTCCCTTCGAGCAGTACTTC.